This T cell receptor beta chain is drawn from a study of blood T cell repertoires in COVID-19. Study as a whole: Acute and convalescent COVID-19 specimens originated in the United States, Italy and Spain. T cells, B-cell-depleted T cells, or PBMCs provided the cDNA or gDNA that served as material.

Recovery among Cohort 3 donors was established by two negative PCRs, clearance, or symptom resolution. Libraries were prepared by immunoSEQ multiplex PCR; TCRdb keeps only in-frame clonotypes and omits some of them. The sample has about 480,000 clones, 88% seen once; the top ten hold over 1.5%. Germline loops: CDR1 SGHTA, CDR2 FQGNSA. Trimming pared 6 bases from V and 5 bases from J, leaving 8 bases between. This CDR3 spans 12 amino acids. The V call is TRBV7-2, the J call TRBJ1-5; D call uncertain. Specimen: PBMCs or T cells enriched from blood (not recorded which). The TCR originated in a woman in her thirties or forties who had recovered from COVID-19. CDR3 in DNA: TGTGCCAGCAGTTCTCGAGATCAGCCCCAGCATTTT. Its translation: CASSSRDQPQHF.